The clone carrying this T cell receptor beta chain was detected a few times. The time point here: patch test 1, 2 weeks after DPC sensitization. As to treatment: therapeutic diphenylcyclopropenone sensitization with weekly scalp DPC. Suited to DPC and affected by alopecia, the donors ranged from 18 to 70 years old. These data come from a study of human T cells and chemical hapten exposure. V dropped 0 bases and J dropped 3 bases, with 10 bases sitting between them. Germline V CDR1 and CDR2: SGDLS, YYNGEE. This CDR3 contains 15 residues. Separate cDNA molecules received unique molecular identifiers, which the library attached to them. TCRdb independently ran MiXCR on the RACE reads; one entry per CDR3 protein. The table shows about 56,000 distinct CDR3 sequences, with roughly a tenth occurring only once.

The starting material was whole blood, obtained in connection with sensitization to the hapten diphenylcyclopropenone (DPC). The rearrangement joins TRBV9 to TRBJ2-1; D is possibly TRBD1 (6 bases). The receptor was derived from a woman in her 40s with alopecia areata. Some clones in this sample may be carry-over from other donors' samples. The CDR3: CASSVDRALYNEQFF. The CDR3 DNA sequence: TGTGCCAGCAGCGTAGACAGGGCCCTCTACAATGAGCAGTTCTTC. Full variable domain (missing parts from reference TRBV9 and TRBJ2-1): DSGVTQTPKHLITATGQRVTLRCSPRSGDLSVYWYQQSLDQGLQFLIQYYNGEERAKGNILERFSAQQFPDLHSELNLSSLELGDSALYFCASSVDRALYNEQFFGPGTRLTVL.